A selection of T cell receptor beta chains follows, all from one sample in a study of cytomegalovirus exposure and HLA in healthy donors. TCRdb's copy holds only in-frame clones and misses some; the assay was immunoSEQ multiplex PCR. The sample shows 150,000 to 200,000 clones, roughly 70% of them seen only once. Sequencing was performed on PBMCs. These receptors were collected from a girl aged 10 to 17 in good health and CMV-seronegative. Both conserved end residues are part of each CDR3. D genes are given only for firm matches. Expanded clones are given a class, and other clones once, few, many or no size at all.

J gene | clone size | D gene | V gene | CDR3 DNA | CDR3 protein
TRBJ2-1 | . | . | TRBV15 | TGTGCCACCAGCAGAGTACGGACAGACAATGAGCAGTTCTTC | CATSRVRTDNEQFF
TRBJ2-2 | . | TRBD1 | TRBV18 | TGTGCCAGCTCACCAAGAGGGGCAGGGGGCCTGGCGAACACCGGGGAGCTGTTTTTT | CASSPRGAGGLANTGELFF
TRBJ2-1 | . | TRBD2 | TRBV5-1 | TGCGCCAGCAGCTTGCGGGGGGGGGACTACAATGAGCAGTTCTTC | CASSLRGGDYNEQFF
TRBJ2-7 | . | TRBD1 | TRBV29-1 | TGCAGCGTTGGACAGGGGGGACTCTACGAGCAGTACTTC | CSVGQGGLYEQYF
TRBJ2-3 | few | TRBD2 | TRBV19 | TGTGCCAGTAGTATCGGGGGGGCAGATACGCAGTATTTT | CASSIGGADTQYF
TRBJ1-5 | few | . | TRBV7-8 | TGTGCCAGCAGCCCGTATAGCAATCAGCCCCAGCATTTT | CASSPYSNQPQHF
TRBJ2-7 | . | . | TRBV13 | TGTGCCAGCAGCCAAAACGTAGTCTCCTACGAGCAGTACTTC | CASSQNVVSYEQYF
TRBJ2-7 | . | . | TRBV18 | TGTGCCAGCTCACCCCCCGGGAGAGGGAGGTGGTACGAGCAGTACTTC | CASSPPGRGRWYEQYF
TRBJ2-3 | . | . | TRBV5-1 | TGCGCCAGCAGCGCTGAGGGCCAAGATACGCAGTATTTT | CASSAEGQDTQYF
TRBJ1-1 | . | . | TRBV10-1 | TGCGCCAGCAGTGAGTCGGCGGGTAGCACTGAAGCTTTCTTT | CASSESAGSTEAFF
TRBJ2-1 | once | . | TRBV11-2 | TGTGCCAGCAGCTTAAGGGACAACTCCTACAATGAGCAGTTCTTC | CASSLRDNSYNEQFF
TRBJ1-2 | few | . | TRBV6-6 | TGTGCCAGCAGCCGAACACGGGAGACCTATGGCTACACCTTC | CASSRTRETYGYTF
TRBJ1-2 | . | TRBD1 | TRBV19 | TGTGCCAGTACCTCAGGGACAGAGGTCTATGGCTACACCTTC | CASTSGTEVYGYTF
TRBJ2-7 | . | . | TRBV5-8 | TGTGCCAGCAGCTTGGACGGTTGGAGCCTCGAGCAGTACTTC | CASSLDGWSLEQYF
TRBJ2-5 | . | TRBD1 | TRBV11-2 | TGTGTCACGACAGGGGCACAAGAGACCCAGTACTTC | CVTTGAQETQYF
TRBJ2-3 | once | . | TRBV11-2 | TGTGCCAGCAGTGTTGCGGGGGCAAAAGATACGCAGTATTTT | CASSVAGAKDTQYF
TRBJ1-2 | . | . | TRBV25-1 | TGTGCCAGCAGTGATTCCAGAACCCATACCTATGGCTACACCTTC | CASSDSRTHTYGYTF